The sequence of this TCR beta chain was determined in a study of siplizumab effects on memory and regulatory T cells. V gave up 5 bases and J gave up 6 bases, with 24 bases separating them. Per germline, CDR1 SGHRS and CDR2 YFSETQ. The CDR3 runs 16 residues. This clone is a singleton in its sample. No antigen is known for it. Study results and caveats: The authors mapped only a minor fraction of alloreactive clones to unstimulated subsets. Proliferating siplizumab-culture Tregs lacked confirmation of suppressive function. Proliferating CD4+ or CD8+ clones, roughly 80-97% of them, lacked an assignable naive or memory phenotype. Relative to controls at more than 25%, mappable alloreactive CD4+ clones exhibited a mean Treg-derived proportion of more than 60% with siplizumab.

Measured with immunoSEQ multiplex PCR; TCRdb has only the in-frame clones, and not every one. The repertoire holds over 90,000 clones, 90% to 95% seen once, with 0.85% to 1.2% in the top ten. The TCR sequence derives from a human donor in good health. This chain links TRBV5-1 with TRBJ2-7; D is possibly TRBD2 (5 bases). Sequencing was done on a sample of CD4+ T cells sorted from blood. Written as DNA, the CDR3 is TGCGCCAGCAGTCGGGCCGGAGGTATGTTTGTATTCGAGCAGTACTTC. This translates into CASSRAGGMFVFEQYF.